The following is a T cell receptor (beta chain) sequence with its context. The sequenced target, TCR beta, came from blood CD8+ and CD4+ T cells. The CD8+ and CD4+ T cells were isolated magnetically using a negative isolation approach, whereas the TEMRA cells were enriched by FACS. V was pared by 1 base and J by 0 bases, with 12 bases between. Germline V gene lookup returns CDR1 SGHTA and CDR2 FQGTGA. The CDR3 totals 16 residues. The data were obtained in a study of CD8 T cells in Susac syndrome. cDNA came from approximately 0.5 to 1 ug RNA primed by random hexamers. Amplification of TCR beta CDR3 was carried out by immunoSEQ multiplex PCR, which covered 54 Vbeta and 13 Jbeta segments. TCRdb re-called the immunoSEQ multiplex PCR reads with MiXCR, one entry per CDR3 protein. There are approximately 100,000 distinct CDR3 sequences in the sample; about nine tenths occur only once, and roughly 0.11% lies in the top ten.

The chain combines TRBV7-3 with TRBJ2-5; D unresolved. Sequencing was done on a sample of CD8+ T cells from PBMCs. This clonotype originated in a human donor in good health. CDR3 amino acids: CASSLNPVGNQETQYF. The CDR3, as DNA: TGTGCCAGCAGCTTAAATCCTGTGGGGAACCAAGAGACCCAGTACTTC.